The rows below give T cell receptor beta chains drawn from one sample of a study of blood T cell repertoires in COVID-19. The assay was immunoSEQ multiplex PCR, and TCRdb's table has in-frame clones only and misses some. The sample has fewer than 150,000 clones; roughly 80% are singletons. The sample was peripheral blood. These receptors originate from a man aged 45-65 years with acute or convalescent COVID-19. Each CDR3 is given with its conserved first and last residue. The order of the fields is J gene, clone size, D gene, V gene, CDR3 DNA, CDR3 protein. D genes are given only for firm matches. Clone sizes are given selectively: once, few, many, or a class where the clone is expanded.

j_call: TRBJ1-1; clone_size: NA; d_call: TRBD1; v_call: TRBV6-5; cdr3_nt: TGTGCCAGCAGTTCCTTCCGGGACAGGGGCTTTGAGGCTTTCTTT; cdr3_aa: CASSSFRDRGFEAFF
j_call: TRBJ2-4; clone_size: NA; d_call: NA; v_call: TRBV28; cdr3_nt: TGTGCCAGCAGTTTAAGGCCCGGCGGGGCCAAAAACATTCAGTACTTC; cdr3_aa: CASSLRPGGAKNIQYF
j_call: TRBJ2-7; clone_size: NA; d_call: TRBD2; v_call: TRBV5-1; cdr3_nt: TGCGCCAGCAGCTTGGCCTCTGGCGGGAGCTCCTACGAGCAGTACTTC; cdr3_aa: CASSLASGGSSYEQYF
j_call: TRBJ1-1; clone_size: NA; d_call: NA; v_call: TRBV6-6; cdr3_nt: TGTGCCAGCCCCGGGGGGGGGCCTCGGCACACTGAAGCTTTCTTT; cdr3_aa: CASPGGGPRHTEAFF
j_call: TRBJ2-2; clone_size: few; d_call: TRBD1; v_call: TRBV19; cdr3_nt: TGTGCCAGTAGCGCCACAGGGGGCTTCGCCGGGGAGCTGTTTTTT; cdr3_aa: CASSATGGFAGELFF
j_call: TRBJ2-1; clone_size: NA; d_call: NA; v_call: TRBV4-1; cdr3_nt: TGCGCCAGCAGCTGGGCCCAAGCTACGGAGCAGTTCTTC; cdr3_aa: CASSWAQATEQFF
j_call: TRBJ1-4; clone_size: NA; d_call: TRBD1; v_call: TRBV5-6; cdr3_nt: TGTGCCAGCAGCCACGGGACAGGGCTTGAAAAACTGTTTTTT; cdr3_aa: CASSHGTGLEKLFF
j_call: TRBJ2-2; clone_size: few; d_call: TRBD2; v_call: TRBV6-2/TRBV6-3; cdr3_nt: TGTGCCAGCAGTTACGTGAGCGGGGGGGCGGAAACCGGGGAGCTGTTTTTT; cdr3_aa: CASSYVSGGAETGELFF
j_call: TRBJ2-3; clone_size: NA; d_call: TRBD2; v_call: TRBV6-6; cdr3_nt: TGTGCCAGCAGAGCGCGTGGACTAGGGGGCACAGATACGCAGTATTTT; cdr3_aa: CASRARGLGGTDTQYF
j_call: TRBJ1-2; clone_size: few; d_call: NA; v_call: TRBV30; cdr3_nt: TGTGCCTGGAGTGGGCAGGACTATGGCTACACCTTC; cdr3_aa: CAWSGQDYGYTF
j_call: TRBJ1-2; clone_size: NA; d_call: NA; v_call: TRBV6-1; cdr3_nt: TGTGCCAGCAGTGAAGCCCCAGACAGTAGTGGCTACACCTTC; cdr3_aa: CASSEAPDSSGYTF
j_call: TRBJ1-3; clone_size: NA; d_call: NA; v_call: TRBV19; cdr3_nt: TGTGCCAGTAGGACGAGGGATGTCTCTGGAAACACCATATATTTT; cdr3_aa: CASRTRDVSGNTIYF
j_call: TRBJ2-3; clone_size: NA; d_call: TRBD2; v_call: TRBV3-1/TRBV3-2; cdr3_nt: TGTGCCAGCAGCCAATTGGAACGGGGGGGATTCACAGATACGCAGTATTTT; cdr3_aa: CASSQLERGGFTDTQYF
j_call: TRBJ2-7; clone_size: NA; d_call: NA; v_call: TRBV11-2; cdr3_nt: TGTGCCAGCACATCCGCGGGGGCGACCTACGAGCAGTACTTC; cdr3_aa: CASTSAGATYEQYF
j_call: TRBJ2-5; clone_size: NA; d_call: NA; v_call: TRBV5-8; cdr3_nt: TGTGCCAGCAGCTTGATCCCAGGGCTACGGTACCAAGAGACCCAGTACTTC; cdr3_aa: CASSLIPGLRYQETQYF
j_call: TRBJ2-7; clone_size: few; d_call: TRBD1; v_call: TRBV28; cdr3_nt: TGTGCCAGCTGGGGACAGGGAAAGTCCTACGAGCAGTACTTC; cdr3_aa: CASWGQGKSYEQYF
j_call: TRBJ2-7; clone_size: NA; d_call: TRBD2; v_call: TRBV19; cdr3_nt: TGTGCCAGTAGTATAGCCCCTGGACTAGCGGGGAGAGAGCAGTACTTC; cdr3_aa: CASSIAPGLAGREQYF
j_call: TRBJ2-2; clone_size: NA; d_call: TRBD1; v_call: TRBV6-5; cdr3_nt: TGTGCCAGCAGTCGGGGACAGATCACCGGGGAGCTGTTTTTT; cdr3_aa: CASSRGQITGELFF